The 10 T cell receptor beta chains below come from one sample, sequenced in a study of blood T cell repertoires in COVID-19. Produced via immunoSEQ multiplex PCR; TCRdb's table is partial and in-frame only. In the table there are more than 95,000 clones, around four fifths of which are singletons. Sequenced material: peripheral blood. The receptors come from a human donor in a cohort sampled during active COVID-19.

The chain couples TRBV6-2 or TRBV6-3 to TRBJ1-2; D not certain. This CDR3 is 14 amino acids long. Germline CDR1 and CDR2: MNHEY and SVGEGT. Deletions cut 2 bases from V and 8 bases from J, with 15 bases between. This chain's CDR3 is CASSYKLRGKGYTF. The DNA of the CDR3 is TGTGCCAGCAGTTACAAGCTACGAGGGAAGGGCTACACCTTC.

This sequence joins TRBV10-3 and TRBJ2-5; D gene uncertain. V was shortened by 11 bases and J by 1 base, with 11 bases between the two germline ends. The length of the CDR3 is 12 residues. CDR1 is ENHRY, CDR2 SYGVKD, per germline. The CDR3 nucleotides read TGTGCCGCCAAAGGAGTCCAAGAGACCCAGTACTTC. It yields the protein CAAKGVQETQYF.

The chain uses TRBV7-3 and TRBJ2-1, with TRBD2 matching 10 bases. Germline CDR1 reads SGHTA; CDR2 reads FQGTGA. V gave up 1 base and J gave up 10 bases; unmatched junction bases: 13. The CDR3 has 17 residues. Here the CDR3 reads CASSLIGGLAGVGEQFF. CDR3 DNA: TGTGCCAGCAGCTTAATAGGTGGGCTAGCGGGGGTCGGGGAGCAGTTCTTC.

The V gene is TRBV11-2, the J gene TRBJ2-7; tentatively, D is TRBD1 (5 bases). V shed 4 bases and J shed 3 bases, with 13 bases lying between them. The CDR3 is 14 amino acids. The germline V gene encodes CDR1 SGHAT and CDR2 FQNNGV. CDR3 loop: CASSWAGSGYEQYF. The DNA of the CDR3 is TGTGCCAGCAGCTGGGCAGGGTCTGGCTACGAGCAGTACTTC.

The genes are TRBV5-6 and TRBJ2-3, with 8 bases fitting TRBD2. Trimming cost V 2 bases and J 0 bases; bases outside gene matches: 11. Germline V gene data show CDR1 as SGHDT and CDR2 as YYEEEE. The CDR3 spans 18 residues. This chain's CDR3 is CASSFPAGVSTSTDTQYF. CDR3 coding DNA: TGTGCCAGCAGCTTCCCAGCGGGGGTTAGTACTAGCACAGATACGCAGTATTTT.

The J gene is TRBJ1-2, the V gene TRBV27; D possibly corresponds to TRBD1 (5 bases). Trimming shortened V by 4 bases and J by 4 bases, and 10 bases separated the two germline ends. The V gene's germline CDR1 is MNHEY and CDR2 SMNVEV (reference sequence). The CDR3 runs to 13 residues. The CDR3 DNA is TGTGCCAGCAGTTCGTCCACAGGCTATGGCTACACCTTC. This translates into CASSSSTGYGYTF.

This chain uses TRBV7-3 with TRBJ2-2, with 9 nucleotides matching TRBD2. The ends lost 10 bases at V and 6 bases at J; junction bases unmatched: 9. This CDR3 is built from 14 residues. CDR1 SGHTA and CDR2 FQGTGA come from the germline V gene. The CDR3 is CATGPAGGPGELFF. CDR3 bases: TGTGCCACCGGGCCGGCGGGGGGGCCCGGGGAGCTGTTTTTT.

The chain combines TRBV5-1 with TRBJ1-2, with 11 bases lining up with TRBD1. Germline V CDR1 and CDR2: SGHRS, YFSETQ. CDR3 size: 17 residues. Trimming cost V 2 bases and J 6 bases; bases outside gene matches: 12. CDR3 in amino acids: CASSFGDRGSSGDGYTF. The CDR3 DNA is TGCGCCAGCAGCTTCGGGGACAGGGGGAGCTCAGGAGATGGCTACACCTTC.

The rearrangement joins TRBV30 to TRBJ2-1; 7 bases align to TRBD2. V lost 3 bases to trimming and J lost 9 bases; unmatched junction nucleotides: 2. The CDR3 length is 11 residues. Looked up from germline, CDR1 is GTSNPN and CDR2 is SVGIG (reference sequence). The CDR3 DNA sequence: TGTGCCTGGAGCACGGGGGGTGAGCAGTTCTTC. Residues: CAWSTGGEQFF.

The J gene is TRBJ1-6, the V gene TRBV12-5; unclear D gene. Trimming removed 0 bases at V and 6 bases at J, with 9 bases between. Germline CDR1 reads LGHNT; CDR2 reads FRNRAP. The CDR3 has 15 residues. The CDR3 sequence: CASGLVLPSNSPLHF. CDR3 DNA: TGTGCTAGTGGTTTGGTACTACCTTCTAATTCACCCCTCCACTTT.